This TCR beta chain appears in the sequencing data of a study of T cells after yellow fever vaccination. Findings of the study overall: Most primary-vaccination clones reappeared after the booster (just under 98% CD4, approximately 88% CD8).

The CDR3 loop spans 14 amino acids. The germline V and J ends were trimmed by 6 bases and 5 bases, with 16 bases remaining between them. For TCR, cDNA came from 5'RACE template switching, which added a universal primer site and UMIs. Via MiXCR, TCRdb re-called the 5' RACE reads, giving one row per CDR3 protein. The sample holds 400,000 or so distinct CDR3 sequences, 15% to 20% seen once. With respect to this clonotype: As yet, its antigen is unknown.

This rearrangement joins TRBV12-3 or TRBV12-4 to TRBJ2-5; D unclear. This receptor was taken from a man between 18 and 35 years old who received the YFV17D yellow fever vaccine. The material was PBMCs, obtained before the yellow fever booster vaccination. CDR3 sequence reads: CASSSSRVSETQYF. CDR3 in DNA: TGTGCCAGCAGCTCCTCTCGGGTCTCCGAGACCCAGTACTTC.